This paragraph covers one T cell receptor beta chain sequence. In the original analysis: The assay estimated nucleated cells by amplifying reference gene primers. This table comes from immunoSEQ multiplex PCR, and its TCRdb copy is limited to in-frame clones, with some not included. The V and J calls and clone size come from that table; D and trimming were worked out from the DNA. The sample shows around 140,000 clones, more than 60% of them seen only once. This specimen belongs to a study of blood T cell repertoires in COVID-19. Turning to the study itself: PBMCs, B-cell-depleted T cells, or T cells were the source of the cDNA or gDNA that made up the material.

Sample: peripheral blood. This sequence was found in a man aged 45-60 years with acute or convalescent COVID-19.

For the CDR3, the DNA is TGCGCCAGCAGGCGGGGGGATCAAGAGACCCAGTACTTC. This gives the protein CASRRGDQETQYF. The chain uses TRBV10-1 and TRBJ2-5; 8 bases match TRBD2. Trimming cost V 6 bases and J 2 bases; bases outside gene matches: 2. CDR3 length equals 13 residues. In germline, CDR1 is WNHNN, CDR2 SYGVQD (reference sequence).